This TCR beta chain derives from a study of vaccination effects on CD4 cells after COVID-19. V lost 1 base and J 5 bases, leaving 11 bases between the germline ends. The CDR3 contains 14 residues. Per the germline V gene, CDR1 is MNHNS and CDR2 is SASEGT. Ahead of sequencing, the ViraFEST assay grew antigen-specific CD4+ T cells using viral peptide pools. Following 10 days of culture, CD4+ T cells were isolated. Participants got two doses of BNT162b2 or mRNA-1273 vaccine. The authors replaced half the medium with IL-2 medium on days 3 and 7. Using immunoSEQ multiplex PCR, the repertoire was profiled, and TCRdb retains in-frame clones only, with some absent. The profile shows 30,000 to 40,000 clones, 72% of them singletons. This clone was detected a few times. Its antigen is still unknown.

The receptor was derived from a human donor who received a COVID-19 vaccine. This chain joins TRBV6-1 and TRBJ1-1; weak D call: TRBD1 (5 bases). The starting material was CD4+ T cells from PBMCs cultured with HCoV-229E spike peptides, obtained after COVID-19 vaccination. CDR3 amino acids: CASSEVRGQTEAFF. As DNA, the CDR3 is TGTGCCAGCAGTGAAGTAAGGGGCCAGACTGAAGCTTTCTTT.